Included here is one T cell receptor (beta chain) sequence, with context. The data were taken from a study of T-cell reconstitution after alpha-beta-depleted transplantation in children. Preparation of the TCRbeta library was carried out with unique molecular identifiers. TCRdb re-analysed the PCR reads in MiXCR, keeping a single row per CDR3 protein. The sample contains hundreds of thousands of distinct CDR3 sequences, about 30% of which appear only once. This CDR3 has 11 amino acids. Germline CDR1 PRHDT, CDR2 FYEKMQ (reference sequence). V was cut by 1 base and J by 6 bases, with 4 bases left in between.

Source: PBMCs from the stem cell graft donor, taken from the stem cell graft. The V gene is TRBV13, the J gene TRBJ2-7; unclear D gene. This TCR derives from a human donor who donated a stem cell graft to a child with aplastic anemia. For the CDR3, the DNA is TGTGCCAGCAGCTTAGAATCCGAGCAGTACTTC. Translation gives CASSLESEQYF.